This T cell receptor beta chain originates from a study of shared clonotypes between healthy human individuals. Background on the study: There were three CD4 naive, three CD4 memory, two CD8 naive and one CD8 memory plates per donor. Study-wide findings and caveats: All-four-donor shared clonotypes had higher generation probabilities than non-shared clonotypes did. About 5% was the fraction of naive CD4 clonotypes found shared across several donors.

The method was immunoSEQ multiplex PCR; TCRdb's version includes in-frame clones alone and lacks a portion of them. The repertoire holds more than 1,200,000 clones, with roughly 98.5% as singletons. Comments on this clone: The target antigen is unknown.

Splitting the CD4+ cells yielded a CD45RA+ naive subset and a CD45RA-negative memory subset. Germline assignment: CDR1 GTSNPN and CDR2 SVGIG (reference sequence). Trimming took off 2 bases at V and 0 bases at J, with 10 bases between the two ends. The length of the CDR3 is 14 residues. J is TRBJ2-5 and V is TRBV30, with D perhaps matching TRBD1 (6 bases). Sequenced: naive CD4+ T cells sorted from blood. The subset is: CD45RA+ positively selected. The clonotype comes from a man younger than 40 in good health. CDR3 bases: TGTGCCTGGAGTATACAGGGATACCAAGAGACCCAGTACTTC. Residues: CAWSIQGYQETQYF.